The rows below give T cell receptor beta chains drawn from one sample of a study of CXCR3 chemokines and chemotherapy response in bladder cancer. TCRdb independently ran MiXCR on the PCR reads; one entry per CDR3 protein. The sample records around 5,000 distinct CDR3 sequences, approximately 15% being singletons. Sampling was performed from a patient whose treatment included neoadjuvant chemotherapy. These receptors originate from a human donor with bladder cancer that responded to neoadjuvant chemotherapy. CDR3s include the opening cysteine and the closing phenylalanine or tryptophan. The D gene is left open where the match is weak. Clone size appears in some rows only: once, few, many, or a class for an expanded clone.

cdr3_nt: TGTGCCAGCAGTTTAACCGGGACAGGGGCTCAGCCCCAGCATTTT
cdr3_aa: CASSLTGTGAQPQHF
j_call: TRBJ1-5
clone_size: many
v_call: TRBV6-5
d_call: TRBD1

cdr3_nt: TGTGCCAGCAGTCTTCGAGGGGGACAGGGGTACTATAGCAATCAGCCCCAGCATTTT
cdr3_aa: CASSLRGGQGYYSNQPQHF
j_call: TRBJ1-5
clone_size: medium-sized
v_call: TRBV27
d_call: TRBD1

cdr3_nt: TGTGCCTGGAGTAGCAGGAAATCCGCCGCCCCATATAGCAATCAGCCCCAGCATTTT
cdr3_aa: CAWSSRKSAAPYSNQPQHF
j_call: TRBJ1-5
clone_size: many
v_call: TRBV30
d_call: NA

cdr3_nt: TGTGCCAGTAGTATAGTCGGGACCTGGTCCCAAGAGACCCAGTACTTC
cdr3_aa: CASSIVGTWSQETQYF
j_call: TRBJ2-5
clone_size: many
v_call: TRBV19
d_call: NA

cdr3_nt: TGTGCCAGCAGTCTGCCTCTGGGGATGGAGACTGAAGCTTTCTTT
cdr3_aa: CASSLPLGMETEAFF
j_call: TRBJ1-1
clone_size: few
v_call: TRBV7-9
d_call: NA

cdr3_nt: TGCAGCGGATGGGACAGGGGTTACGAGCAGTACTTC
cdr3_aa: CSGWDRGYEQYF
j_call: TRBJ2-7
clone_size: many
v_call: TRBV29-1
d_call: TRBD1

cdr3_nt: TGTGCCAGCAGCTTGATGGCTCGGGGCACAGATACGCAGTATTTT
cdr3_aa: CASSLMARGTDTQYF
j_call: TRBJ2-3
clone_size: many
v_call: TRBV5-6
d_call: NA

cdr3_nt: TGTGCCAGCAGCTTAGGCCAAAGTCTAGCGGGAGGGGGGGATACGCAGTATTTT
cdr3_aa: CASSLGQSLAGGGDTQYF
j_call: TRBJ2-3
clone_size: medium-sized
v_call: TRBV7-2
d_call: TRBD2

cdr3_nt: TGTGCCAGCAGTGAATATTACGACCTAAAGTACAATGAGCAGTTCTTC
cdr3_aa: CASSEYYDLKYNEQFF
j_call: TRBJ2-1
clone_size: medium-sized
v_call: TRBV6-2/TRBV6-3
d_call: NA

cdr3_nt: TGTGCCAGTAGTATGACAGATTATAACACTGAAGCTTTCTTT
cdr3_aa: CASSMTDYNTEAFF
j_call: TRBJ1-1
clone_size: medium-sized
v_call: TRBV19
d_call: NA

cdr3_nt: TGTGCCAGCAGCCTTATTGGACTAGCGGGAGACGGGACCTACGAGCAGTACTTC
cdr3_aa: CASSLIGLAGDGTYEQYF
j_call: TRBJ2-7
clone_size: NA
v_call: TRBV7-2
d_call: TRBD2

cdr3_nt: TGCAGCGTTAACAGGGGGGGCACCGGGGAGCTGTTTTTT
cdr3_aa: CSVNRGGTGELFF
j_call: TRBJ2-2
clone_size: many
v_call: TRBV29-1
d_call: NA

cdr3_nt: TGTGCCAGCAGTAAGGGACAGGGGAGCTATGGCTACACCTTC
cdr3_aa: CASSKGQGSYGYTF
j_call: TRBJ1-2
clone_size: NA
v_call: TRBV6-1
d_call: TRBD1

cdr3_nt: TGTGCCAGCAGCCCCCCGGCGGCAGGGGCCAACGTCCTGACTTTC
cdr3_aa: CASSPPAAGANVLTF
j_call: TRBJ2-6
clone_size: medium-sized
v_call: TRBV5-4
d_call: NA

cdr3_nt: TGTGCCACCAGTGATTTTACCGGGGCGGGAGCTTTCTTT
cdr3_aa: CATSDFTGAGAFF
j_call: TRBJ1-1
clone_size: medium-sized
v_call: TRBV24-1
d_call: NA

cdr3_nt: TGTGCCAGCCACCAGGACAGGGAGGTCCATGGGCTAGCGGGAGGGCCTTCGGAGACGCAGTATTTT
cdr3_aa: CASHQDREVHGLAGGPSETQYF
j_call: TRBJ2-3
clone_size: medium-sized
v_call: TRBV13
d_call: TRBD2

cdr3_nt: TGTGCCTGGAGGGACAACCTTAGCAATCAGCCCCAGCATTTT
cdr3_aa: CAWRDNLSNQPQHF
j_call: TRBJ1-5
clone_size: NA
v_call: TRBV30
d_call: NA

cdr3_nt: TGTGCCAGCAGCTTGTCCGGACCCTACGAGCAGTACTTC
cdr3_aa: CASSLSGPYEQYF
j_call: TRBJ2-7
clone_size: many
v_call: TRBV11-3
d_call: NA

cdr3_nt: TGTGCCAGCGGGGCTAGCGGGAGTTACGAGCAGTACTTC
cdr3_aa: CASGASGSYEQYF
j_call: TRBJ2-7
clone_size: medium-sized
v_call: TRBV6-5
d_call: TRBD2

cdr3_nt: TGTGCCAGCTCCGCGGGACAGGGGAAGACCTATAATTCACCCCTCCACTTT
cdr3_aa: CASSAGQGKTYNSPLHF
j_call: TRBJ1-6
clone_size: medium-sized
v_call: TRBV18
d_call: TRBD1

cdr3_nt: TGCAGTGCTAGGAGTCTAGCGGGGTACACAGATACGCAGTATTTT
cdr3_aa: CSARSLAGYTDTQYF
j_call: TRBJ2-3
clone_size: many
v_call: TRBV20-1
d_call: TRBD2

cdr3_nt: TGTGCCACAACTGAGGGACAGGGGGCTGAGGAGACCCAGTACTTC
cdr3_aa: CATTEGQGAEETQYF
j_call: TRBJ2-5
clone_size: many
v_call: TRBV15
d_call: TRBD1

cdr3_nt: TGTGCCAGCAGCACTAGCGGGATTTCGACCAATGAGCAGTTCTTC
cdr3_aa: CASSTSGISTNEQFF
j_call: TRBJ2-1
clone_size: medium-sized
v_call: TRBV7-2
d_call: TRBD2

cdr3_nt: TGTGCCACCAGTGACAGGGGGCGTGAAGCTTTCTTT
cdr3_aa: CATSDRGREAFF
j_call: TRBJ1-1
clone_size: many
v_call: TRBV24-1
d_call: TRBD1

cdr3_nt: TGTGCCAGCAGCTTGAAGTTAGCGGGCAATGAGCAGTTCTTC
cdr3_aa: CASSLKLAGNEQFF
j_call: TRBJ2-1
clone_size: many
v_call: TRBV5-4
d_call: TRBD2

cdr3_nt: TGCAGTGCTGGCGGACTAAGTCACTCCTACAATGAGCAGTTCTTC
cdr3_aa: CSAGGLSHSYNEQFF
j_call: TRBJ2-1
clone_size: many
v_call: TRBV20-1
d_call: NA

cdr3_nt: TGTGCCACCAGTGACAGAACAGGGTCTAGCACAGATACGCAGTATTTT
cdr3_aa: CATSDRTGSSTDTQYF
j_call: TRBJ2-3
clone_size: medium-sized
v_call: TRBV24-1
d_call: NA

cdr3_nt: TGTGCCAGTAGTATAGGCGGGAGTCGTACCGGGGAGCTGTTTTTT
cdr3_aa: CASSIGGSRTGELFF
j_call: TRBJ2-2
clone_size: medium-sized
v_call: TRBV19
d_call: TRBD2

cdr3_nt: TGTGCCACCAGTGAGGGCGGGTTCTCCTACGAGCAGTACTTC
cdr3_aa: CATSEGGFSYEQYF
j_call: TRBJ2-7
clone_size: many
v_call: TRBV24-1
d_call: NA

cdr3_nt: TGTGCCAGCAGTTACCTGGGACAGGGGATGGGGAACACTGAAGCTTTCTTT
cdr3_aa: CASSYLGQGMGNTEAFF
j_call: TRBJ1-1
clone_size: large
v_call: TRBV6-2/TRBV6-3
d_call: TRBD1

cdr3_nt: TGTGCCAGCAGCCTTGGGACTACCTACGAGCAGTACTTC
cdr3_aa: CASSLGTTYEQYF
j_call: TRBJ2-7
clone_size: few
v_call: TRBV7-9
d_call: TRBD2

cdr3_nt: TGCAGTGCCGCTCAGGACACTAACACTGAAGCTTTCTTT
cdr3_aa: CSAAQDTNTEAFF
j_call: TRBJ1-1
clone_size: many
v_call: TRBV20-1
d_call: NA

cdr3_nt: TGCAGCGTTGAAGATTTATCCTATGGCTACACCTTC
cdr3_aa: CSVEDLSYGYTF
j_call: TRBJ1-2
clone_size: medium-sized
v_call: TRBV29-1
d_call: NA

cdr3_nt: TGTGCCAGCAGCTTAGCGCTAGGGACAGAGGCCTACGAGCAGTACTTC
cdr3_aa: CASSLALGTEAYEQYF
j_call: TRBJ2-7
clone_size: many
v_call: TRBV7-9
d_call: TRBD1

cdr3_nt: TGTGCCAGCAGACTTGGGGACAGGGAGTGGACTGAAGCTTTCTTT
cdr3_aa: CASRLGDREWTEAFF
j_call: TRBJ1-1
clone_size: medium-sized
v_call: TRBV6-1
d_call: TRBD1

cdr3_nt: TGCGCCAGCAGGCCCGGGACAGGGGGCGTTTATGAGCAGTACTTC
cdr3_aa: CASRPGTGGVYEQYF
j_call: TRBJ2-7
clone_size: NA
v_call: TRBV10-1
d_call: TRBD1

cdr3_nt: TGTGCCAGTAGGGTGGGAGGGTCCAAAAACATTCAGTACTTC
cdr3_aa: CASRVGGSKNIQYF
j_call: TRBJ2-4
clone_size: medium-sized
v_call: TRBV19
d_call: TRBD2

cdr3_nt: TGTGCCAGCAGCTTAGATTTCGGGAGGGCCGGTACCGGGGAGCTGTTTTTT
cdr3_aa: CASSLDFGRAGTGELFF
j_call: TRBJ2-2
clone_size: NA
v_call: TRBV7-6
d_call: TRBD2

cdr3_nt: TGCAGTGCTAGAGATGGTGGGACTAGCGGGGCAAAGGAGACCCAGTACTTC
cdr3_aa: CSARDGGTSGAKETQYF
j_call: TRBJ2-5
clone_size: NA
v_call: TRBV20-1
d_call: TRBD2

cdr3_nt: TGTGCCAGCAGCCGACAGGGGTCGGAAAACACCATATATTTT
cdr3_aa: CASSRQGSENTIYF
j_call: TRBJ1-3
clone_size: NA
v_call: TRBV11-3
d_call: TRBD1

cdr3_nt: TGTGCCAGCAGTTTTCACCTTACTAGCTCCTACGAGCAGTACTTC
cdr3_aa: CASSFHLTSSYEQYF
j_call: TRBJ2-7
clone_size: NA
v_call: TRBV12-3/TRBV12-4
d_call: NA

cdr3_nt: TGTGCCAGCAGTGTAAACAAGGGGAACACTGAAGCTTTCTTT
cdr3_aa: CASSVNKGNTEAFF
j_call: TRBJ1-1
clone_size: medium-sized
v_call: TRBV6-1
d_call: NA